What follows are 27 T cell receptor beta chains derived from one specimen sequenced in a study of blood T cells in healthy people across ages. The second PCR ran roughly 6 to 12 cycles with a sample-barcoded 5' primer and J-beta primers. TCRdb analysed the 5' RACE reads with MiXCR anew, one entry per CDR3 protein. The sample lists over 700,000 distinct CDR3 sequences; roughly 53% were seen once. The sample comprised blood. All receptors derive from a man aged 80 or over in good health.

V is TRBV5-6 and J is TRBJ2-1; 10 bases align to TRBD2. From germline, CDR1 is SGHDT and CDR2 YYEEEE. Germline trimming cut 4 bases from V and 14 bases from J; bases unmatched to any gene: 6. The CDR3 is 12 amino acids. The CDR3 protein is CASSLTLAGKFF. The CDR3 DNA reads TGTGCCAGCAGCCTGACACTAGCGGGGAAGTTCTTC. Based on the CDR3 plus reference TRBV5-6 and TRBJ2-1, the full variable domain is DAGVTQSPTHLIKTRGQQVTLRCSPKSGHDTVSWYQQALGQGPQFIFQYYEEEERQRGNFPDRFSGHQFPNYSSELNVNALLLGDSALYLCASSLTLAGKFFGPGTRLTVL.

This chain links TRBV6-5 with TRBJ2-2; 8 bases map to TRBD1. Germline CDR1 MNHEY, CDR2 SVGAGI. V shed 6 bases and J 5 bases; nucleotides not matched to a gene: 8. The CDR3 covers 15 residues. The CDR3 nucleotides read TGTGCCAGCAGCTCAGACAGGGGCGGTACCGGGGAGCTGTTTTTT. Protein sequence: CASSSDRGGTGELFF.

This clonotype came up a few times. This rearrangement joins TRBV15 to TRBJ2-5; D call uncertain. The assigned J gene may be wrong: the sequence end matches TRBJ2-7 better. Germline V gene data show CDR1 as LNHNV and CDR2 as YYDKDF (reference sequence). The CDR3 spans 13 residues. CDR3 sequence (DNA): TGTGCCACCAGCAGAGTTCTGCAAGTCGAGCAGTACTTC. Translation gives CATSRVLQVEQYF.

J is TRBJ2-3 and V is TRBV4-1, with TRBD1 as a possible D gene (6 bases). The V gene's germline CDR1 is MGHRA and CDR2 YSYEKL. Between the trimmed V and J ends, which lost 3 bases and 14 bases, there was a span of 33 bases. The length of the CDR3 is 18 residues. DNA of the CDR3: TGCGCCAGCAGCCACGAAGGCCTGGAACAGGGAAAGCACAGATACGCGTATTTT. This translates into CASSHEGLEQGKHRYAYF.

This clonotype has more than one count but fewer than ten. The chain combines TRBV7-8 with TRBJ2-3; D is unresolved. The CDR3 covers 14 residues. CDR1 is SGHVS, CDR2 FQNEAQ, per germline. V was cut by 5 bases and J by 14 bases, with 23 bases left in between. DNA of the CDR3: TGTGCCAGCAGCCCCCGGGTGTCGGAGAGATACGCGTATTTT. Its protein is CASSPRVSERYAYF.

The V and J genes are TRBV28 and TRBJ1-1, with D possibly TRBD1 on 5 matching bases. The CDR3 consists of 16 residues. V lost 10 bases and J 4 bases, leaving 25 bases between the germline ends. Germline V gene sequence: CDR1 MDHEN, CDR2 SYDVKM. The DNA for the CDR3 is TGTGCCATCCAACCCGAAACCAGGGCTTTAGGCACTGAAGCTTTCTTT. This encodes CAIQPETRALGTEAFF.

The rearrangement joins TRBV28 to TRBJ2-4, with 10 bases identical to TRBD2. The J call is uncertain, as TRBJ2-7 better fits the DNA end. The germline gives CDR1 MDHEN, CDR2 SYDVKM. The CDR3 runs to 15 residues. CDR3 DNA sequence: TGTGCCAGCTCCCCTCGAGCGGGAGGGTTCTACGAGCAGTACTTC. Translating it yields CASSPRAGGFYEQYF.

This clonotype was recorded a few times. V gene TRBV27 combines with J gene TRBJ1-6; D gene unclear. V lost 3 bases to trimming and J lost 4 bases, with 4 bases between them. This CDR3 is 13 amino acids long. Germline CDR1 MNHEY, CDR2 SMNVEV (reference sequence). The CDR3 here is CASSFGYNSPLHF. DNA for the CDR3: TGTGCCAGCAGTTTTGGATATAATTCACCCCTCCACTTT.

This chain joins TRBV12-5 and TRBJ2-7; a possible D gene is TRBD2 (6 bases). The germline CDR1 and CDR2 sequences are LGHNT and FRNRAP. The CDR3 contains 15 residues. V was pared by 4 bases and J by 1 base, with 14 bases between. This CDR3 is CASGSPWGESYEQYF. CDR3 coding DNA: TGTGCTAGTGGTTCCCCATGGGGGGAATCCTACGAGCAGTACTTC.

As to this clonotype: An end of the junction differs from the germline gene, which may be a read error. The gene calls are TRBV5-1 and TRBJ1-5; 9 bases match TRBD1. The CDR3 is 15 amino acids. Germline CDR1 SGHRS, CDR2 YFSETQ. Here the CDR3 reads CASSLGTGANPPQHF. CDR3 sequence (DNA): TGCGCCAGCAGCTTGGGGACAGGGGCTAATCCGCCCCAGCATTTT.

The CDR3 loop is CASSVEGLAGNSAKNIQYF. CDR3 DNA: TGTGCCAGCAGCGTAGAGGGACTAGCGGGGAATTCCGCCAAAAACATTCAGTACTTC. V usage is TRBV9 and J usage is TRBJ2-4; TRBD2 agrees at 13 bases. CDR3 length: 19 amino acids. V was clipped by 0 bases and J by 1 base; unmatched bases: 7. The germline V gene has CDR1 SGDLS and CDR2 YYNGEE.

For this clonotype: This sequence may be a read error, since a much larger clone differs from it by one base. The chain is built from TRBV29-1 and TRBJ2-3, with 9 positions matching TRBD2. The CDR3 sequence is 13 residues long. Germline V gives CDR1 SQVTM, CDR2 ANQGSEA. CDR3 in amino acids: CGVVASGKRDAYF. The CDR3, as DNA: TGCGGCGTTGTGGCTAGCGGGAAACGAGACGCGTATTTT.

The V and J genes are TRBV6-5 and TRBJ2-5, with a tentative D call TRBD1 (5 bases). Looked up from germline, CDR1 is MNHEY and CDR2 is SVGAGI. V was clipped by 6 bases and J by 5 bases, with 13 bases between them. The CDR3 extends over 13 amino acids. CDR3 amino acids: CASRAGSRETQYF. Written as DNA, the CDR3 is TGTGCCAGCAGGGCAGGGTCGCGGGAGACCCAGTACTTC.

This clonotype was seen only a few times. The J gene is TRBJ2-5, the V gene TRBV29-1, with D perhaps TRBD1 or TRBD2 (5 bases each). Trimming left V 5 bases short and J 7 bases short, with 14 bases between. The CDR3 is made up of 12 amino acids. Germline V lookup: CDR1 SQVTM, CDR2 ANQGSEA. The CDR3 bases are TGCAGCGTTTTGAGGGGTGGTGGGACCCAGTACTTC. Its translation is CSVLRGGGTQYF.

V gene TRBV27 combines with J gene TRBJ2-5; unclear D gene. Germline V gene sequence: CDR1 MNHEY, CDR2 SMNVEV (reference sequence). The CDR3 spans 13 residues. Trimming shortened V by 3 bases and J by 1 base, and 6 bases separated the two germline ends. Written as DNA, the CDR3 is TGTGCCAGCAGTTTGTGGGGCCAAGAGACCCAGTACTTC. Encoded protein: CASSLWGQETQYF.

This clonotype has more than one count but fewer than ten. The chain links TRBV11-1 to TRBJ2-1; 7 nucleotides align to TRBD2. Germline trimming cut 5 bases from V and 2 bases from J; bases unmatched to any gene: 6. The CDR3 loop spans 15 amino acids. Per the germline V gene, CDR1 is SGHAT and CDR2 is FQDESV (reference sequence). CDR3 region: CASSRGGETYNEQFF. The DNA for the CDR3 is TGTGCCAGCAGCCGTGGGGGGGAGACCTACAATGAGCAGTTCTTC.

This chain uses TRBV18 with TRBJ2-5, with 12 bases fitting TRBD2. TRBJ2-7 explains the end of the DNA better; the J call may be wrong. The CDR3 sequence is 15 residues long. Germline CDR1 KGHSH, CDR2 LQKENI. The CDR3 reads CASSPQASGRDEQYF. CDR3 DNA: TGTGCCAGCTCACCACAGGCTAGCGGGAGGGACGAGCAGTACTTC.

The chain recombines TRBV5-1 with TRBJ1-2; 7 bases match TRBD1. Looked up from germline, CDR1 is SGHRS and CDR2 is YFSETQ. After removal of 1 base from V and 4 bases from J, the junction contained 7 bases not matched to a gene. The length of the CDR3 is 15 residues. The chain's CDR3 is CASSLTFGTVYGYTF. The CDR3 bases are TGCGCCAGCAGCTTGACTTTCGGGACAGTCTATGGCTACACCTTC.

The chain combines TRBV20-1 with TRBJ2-6, with TRBD1 as a possible D gene (6 bases). In germline, CDR1 is DFQATT, CDR2 SNEGSKA (reference sequence). V lost 6 bases to trimming and J lost 1 base, with 13 bases between them. There are 15 residues in the CDR3. The CDR3 loop is CSANTGLSGANVLTF. In nucleotides, the CDR3 is TGCAGTGCAAATACAGGGCTGTCTGGGGCCAACGTCCTGACTTTC.

The chain links TRBV5-1 to TRBJ2-1, with TRBD2 matching over 7 bases. The assigned J gene may be wrong: the sequence end matches TRBJ2-7 better. Germline assignment: CDR1 SGHRS and CDR2 YFSETQ. There are 15 residues in the CDR3. The CDR3 here is CASSRPAGQYNEQYF. CDR3 sequence (DNA): TGCGCCAGCAGCCGGCCAGCGGGGCAATACAATGAGCAGTACTTC.

The chain has TRBV14 and TRBJ2-1, with 7 bases aligning to TRBD2. The CDR3 is 16 residues long. The V gene's germline CDR1 is SGHDN and CDR2 FVKESK. Trimming at V came to 1 base and at J to 5 bases, leaving 8 bases not matched to a gene. As DNA, the CDR3 is TGTGCCAGCAGCCAAGCGAGAGGGAGGGGCGACAATGAGCAGTTCTTC. This gives the protein CASSQARGRGDNEQFF.

In regard to this clonotype: An end of the junction differs from the germline gene, which may be a read error. This chain connects TRBV5-1 to TRBJ1-4, with 9 bases that match TRBD1. Germline V gene sequence: CDR1 SGHRS, CDR2 YFSETQ. The CDR3 totals 14 residues. The DNA for the CDR3 is TGCGCCGGCAGCTCGGGACAGGGACATGAAAAACTGTTTTTT. Protein sequence: CAGSSGQGHEKLFF.

As concerns this clonotype: The junction differs from germline at one of its ends, possibly a read error. The chain couples TRBV6-1 to TRBJ2-7; 11 nucleotides line up with TRBD2. The CDR3 is 14 amino acids. Germline V gene lookup returns CDR1 MNHNS and CDR2 SASEGT. The CDR3 loop reads CASREGGLAVEQYF. The CDR3 DNA reads TGTGCCAGCAGAGAAGGGGGACTAGCGGTAGAGCAGTACTTC.

J is TRBJ2-5 and V is TRBV9; the match to TRBD2 covers 8 bases. Germline V gene lookup returns CDR1 SGDLS and CDR2 YYNGEE. This CDR3 spans 15 amino acids. Trimming cost V 0 bases and J 5 bases; bases outside gene matches: 6. The CDR3 sequence is CASSVDSGSLETQYF. The CDR3 DNA is TGTGCCAGCAGCGTAGACAGCGGGAGCCTGGAGACCCAGTACTTC.

This clonotype was counted a few times. This chain joins TRBV5-1 and TRBJ2-1, with 8 nucleotides matching TRBD2. The CDR3 has 14 amino acids. Germline V gene sequence: CDR1 SGHRS, CDR2 YFSETQ. Trimming at V came to 0 bases and at J to 5 bases, leaving 1 base not matched to a gene. CDR3 sequence: CASSLVLADNEQFF. CDR3 nucleotides: TGCGCCAGCAGCTTGGTACTAGCGGACAATGAGCAGTTCTTC.

The chain joins TRBV29-1 to TRBJ2-3, with D perhaps being TRBD1 or TRBD2 (10 bases each). The CDR3 is 19 residues long. V lost 5 bases to trimming and J lost 6 bases, with 33 bases between them. The germline gives CDR1 SQVTM, CDR2 ANQGSEA. This CDR3 reads CSVTKDRGASGSRPDTQYF. The CDR3 nucleotides are TGCAGCGTTACAAAGGACAGGGGGGCTAGCGGGAGCCGACCGGATACGCAGTATTTT.

J is TRBJ2-1 and V is TRBV29-1, with 9 positions matching TRBD2. Germline values: CDR1 SQVTM, CDR2 ANQGSEA. V dropped 1 base and J dropped 10; count of bases not matched to a gene: 8. The CDR3 consists of 14 residues. CDR3 coding DNA: TGCAGCGTTGAAGTAGCGGGGGCGTCGAAGGAGCAGTTCTTC. Protein product: CSVEVAGASKEQFF.